This TCR beta chain stems from a study of control samples from healthy donors and cancer patients. Data came from immunoSEQ multiplex PCR; TCRdb stores just in-frame clones and leaves some out. The repertoire includes over 110,000 clones, approximately 86% of them detected once, and about 9% sits in the top ten. Germline V CDR1 and CDR2: LNHDA, SQIVND (reference sequence). The CDR3 contains 13 residues. The V end lost 3 bases, the J end lost 2 bases, and 5 bases lay between the germline ends. Sequencing was done on a sample of blood. The source is a woman in her 30s in good health. The rearrangement uses TRBV19 and TRBJ1-5, with D hard to call. The CDR3 region has the DNA TGTGCCAGTAGTATGCAGGGCAATCAGCCCCAGCATTTT. Translating gives CASSMQGNQPQHF.